The 14 T cell receptor beta chains reported below all come from one sample, sequenced in a study of cytomegalovirus exposure and HLA in healthy donors. The PCR had 60 Vbeta and 13 Jbeta primers. Here immunoSEQ multiplex PCR was the method, and the copy in TCRdb shows in-frame clones only, minus some. The sample consists of fewer than 120,000 clones, over 65% of them appearing once. Source material: PBMCs. These receptors all stem from a woman under 40 in good health and CMV-seronegative.

This clone was seen just once. This sample also contains other DNA sequences that code for the same CDR3. The rearrangement uses TRBV20-1 and TRBJ2-7; a weak D match, TRBD2 (6 bases). Germline loops: CDR1 DFQATT, CDR2 SNEGSKA (reference sequence). CDR3 length: 11 residues. Trimming took 4 bases from V and 3 from J, leaving 7 bases between them. This chain's CDR3 is CSAKDYYEQYF. The CDR3 DNA is TGCAGTGCTAAGGACTACTACGAGCAGTACTTC.

The chain couples TRBV10-3 to TRBJ2-7, with no clear D. In germline, CDR1 is ENHRY, CDR2 SYGVKD. Trimming removed 6 bases from V and 0 bases from J, with 12 bases in between. There are 14 residues in the CDR3. CDR3 protein: CAISDRESSYEQYF. The CDR3 bases are TGTGCCATCAGCGATCGAGAGAGCTCCTACGAGCAGTACTTC.

The chain uses TRBV30 and TRBJ1-5; a possible D gene is TRBD1 (6 bases). CDR3 size: 17 residues. CDR1 GTSNPN and CDR2 SVGIG come from the germline V gene (reference sequence). Between the trimmed V and J ends, which lost 1 base and 0 bases, there was a span of 16 bases. CDR3 coding DNA: TGTGCCTGGAGTGCCGACAGGACCCCCTATAGCAATCAGCCCCAGCATTTT. It specifies CAWSADRTPYSNQPQHF. The full variable domain, in which reference TRBV30 and TRBJ1-5 provide the parts outside the CDR3, is SQTIHQWPATLVQPVGSPLSLECTVEGTSNPNLYWYRQAAGRGLQLLFYSVGIGQISSEVPQNLSASRPQDRQFILSSKKLLLSDSGFYLCAWSADRTPYSNQPQHFGDGTRLSIL.

The chain is built from TRBV27 and TRBJ2-1, with D tentatively TRBD2 (6 bases). The V gene lost 4 bases and the J gene lost 6 bases, with 16 bases spanning the gap. Per the germline V gene, CDR1 is MNHEY and CDR2 is SMNVEV (reference sequence). CDR3 length: 15 amino acids. CDR3 region: CASSSFGTAANEQFF. DNA of the CDR3: TGTGCCAGCAGTTCCTTCGGGACTGCTGCCAATGAGCAGTTCTTC.

This clone was seen a single time. The gene calls are TRBV6-1 and TRBJ2-5, with TRBD1 matching over 8 bases. The CDR3 has 14 amino acids. Germline V gene lookup returns CDR1 MNHNS and CDR2 SASEGT. The V segment lost 3 bases and the J segment 5 bases; nucleotides outside the gene matches: 5. CDR3 DNA: TGTGCCAGCAGTGAGGGACAGGTTGGGGAGACCCAGTACTTC. This gives the protein CASSEGQVGETQYF.

The chain carries TRBV29-1 and TRBJ1-5, with D uncertain. Germline-derived CDR1 and CDR2 are SQVTM and ANQGSEA. The CDR3 totals 13 residues. Trimming shortened V by 4 bases and J by 6 bases, and 13 bases separated the two germline ends. Here the CDR3 reads CSVVESKSQPQHF. For the CDR3, the DNA is TGCAGCGTTGTCGAGTCAAAGAGTCAGCCCCAGCATTTT.

This chain uses TRBV28 with TRBJ1-2, with 7 positions matching TRBD1. J was trimmed by 0 bases and V by 5 bases; bases with no gene match: 6. The germline V gene encodes CDR1 MDHEN and CDR2 SYDVKM. The CDR3 is 15 residues long. CDR3 nucleotides: TGTGCCAGCAGTGAAGGGACAGCCACTAACTATGGCTACACCTTC. Translated, it gives CASSEGTATNYGYTF.

The rearrangement links TRBV20-1 to TRBJ1-2; no reliable D call. V was clipped by 5 bases and J by 5 bases, with 6 bases between them. The CDR3 is 10 amino acids. Germline lookup yields CDR1 DFQATT and CDR2 SNEGSKA (reference sequence). Written as DNA, the CDR3 is TGCAGTGCTCGGGAGTATGGCTACACCTTC. Its translation is CSAREYGYTF.

The chain recombines TRBV28 with TRBJ1-6, with 7 bases aligning to TRBD1. CDR3 length equals 14 residues. In germline, CDR1 is MDHEN, CDR2 SYDVKM. V lost 5 bases to trimming and J lost 9 bases; unmatched junction nucleotides: 7. CDR3 DNA: TGTGCCAGCAGTCCAACAGGGGAGGTTTCACCCCTCCACTTT. Protein: CASSPTGEVSPLHF. Based on the CDR3 plus reference TRBV28 and TRBJ1-6, the full variable domain is DVKVTQSSRYLVKRTGEKVFLECVQDMDHENMFWYRQDPGLGLRLIYFSYDVKMKEKGDIPEGYSVSREKKERFSLILESASTNQTSMYLCASSPTGEVSPLHFGNGTRLTVT.

The chain carries TRBV2 and TRBJ2-2; maybe TRBD1 (5 bases). Between the trimmed V and J ends, which lost 4 bases and 6 bases, there was a span of 15 bases. The CDR3 has 15 residues. The germline V gene encodes CDR1 SNHLY and CDR2 FYNNEI. The CDR3 nucleotides are TGTGCCAGCAGTGGTGCGTTGTGGGGCTCCGGGGAGCTGTTTTTT. It translates to CASSGALWGSGELFF.

The V call is TRBV7-2, the J call TRBJ2-7, with D unclear. CDR3 length: 12 amino acids. CDR1 is SGHTA and CDR2 is FQGNSA in the germline V gene. With 5 bases removed from V and 7 bases from J, the gap between germline ends came to 12 bases. The CDR3 region has the DNA TGTGCCAGCAGCCCTACGTCGAGGGAGCAGTACTTC. It translates to CASSPTSREQYF.

The rearrangement links TRBV28 to TRBJ2-7; perhaps TRBD1 as D (5 bases). The V end lost 3 bases, the J end lost 3 bases, and 12 bases lay between the germline ends. CDR3 size: 14 residues. Germline V CDR1 and CDR2: MDHEN, SYDVKM. CDR3 protein: CASSFMAQGYEQYF. The CDR3 DNA reads TGTGCCAGCAGTTTCATGGCTCAGGGCTACGAGCAGTACTTC.

The chain uses TRBV30 and TRBJ1-2, with D maybe TRBD1 (5 bases). This CDR3 has 14 amino acids. V lost 0 bases and J lost 6, with 14 bases in between. Germline values: CDR1 GTSNPN, CDR2 SVGIG (reference sequence). The CDR3 reads CAWSVSWGENGYTF. DNA for the CDR3: TGTGCCTGGAGTGTGAGTTGGGGGGAGAATGGCTACACCTTC. Full variable domain (remainder filled in from reference TRBV30 and TRBJ1-2): SQTIHQWPATLVQPVGSPLSLECTVEGTSNPNLYWYRQAAGRGLQLLFYSVGIGQISSEVPQNLSASRPQDRQFILSSKKLLLSDSGFYLCAWSVSWGENGYTFGSGTRLTVV.

This clone was counted only a few times. This chain uses TRBV5-1 with TRBJ1-1, with 8 bases matching TRBD1. Germline V gene lookup returns CDR1 SGHRS and CDR2 YFSETQ. V was pared by 1 base and J by 1 base, with 0 bases of the junction left unmatched. This CDR3 is built from 14 residues. CDR3 DNA sequence: TGCGCCAGCAGCTTGACAGGGGGGAACACTGAAGCTTTCTTT. This codes for CASSLTGGNTEAFF.